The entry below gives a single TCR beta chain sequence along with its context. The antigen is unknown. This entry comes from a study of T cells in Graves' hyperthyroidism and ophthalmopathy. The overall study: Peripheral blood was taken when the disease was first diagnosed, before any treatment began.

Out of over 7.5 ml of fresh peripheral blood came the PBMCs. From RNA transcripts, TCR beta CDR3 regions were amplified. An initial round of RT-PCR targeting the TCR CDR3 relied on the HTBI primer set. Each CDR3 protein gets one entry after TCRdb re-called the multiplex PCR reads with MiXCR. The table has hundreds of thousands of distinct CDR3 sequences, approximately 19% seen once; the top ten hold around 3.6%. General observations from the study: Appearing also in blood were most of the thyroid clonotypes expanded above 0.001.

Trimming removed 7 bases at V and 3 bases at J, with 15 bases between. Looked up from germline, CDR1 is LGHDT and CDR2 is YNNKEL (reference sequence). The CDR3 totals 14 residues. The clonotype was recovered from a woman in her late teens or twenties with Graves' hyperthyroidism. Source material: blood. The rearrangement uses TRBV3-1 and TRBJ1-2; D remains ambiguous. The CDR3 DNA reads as TGTGCCAGCACCCAGCTGGGCGGATACTATGGCTACACCTTC. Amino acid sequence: CASTQLGGYYGYTF.